This entry lists 22 T cell receptor beta chains sequenced from one sample in a study of vaccination and CD4 T cells after COVID-19. Which antigens these TCRs recognize remains unknown. Sequencing of DNA taken from cultured CD4+ T cells relied on the Oncomine TCR Beta short-read assay. TCRdb reprocessed the PCR reads with MiXCR, giving one entry per CDR3 protein. Of about 12,000 distinct CDR3 sequences listed, 53% are singletons. Treatment meaning: 10-day PBMC culture with coronavirus spike peptide pools or control peptides (ViraFEST assay). Specimen: CD4+ T cells from blood, cultured in vitro. The receptor source for this set is a human donor who had recovered from COVID-19.

The chain's CDR3 is CASSVAGELFF. As DNA, the CDR3 is TGCGCCAGCAGTGTGGCCGGGGAGCTGTTTTTT. The genes are TRBV10-2 and TRBJ2-2; no reliable D call. Trimming took off 4 bases at V and 6 bases at J, with 3 bases between the two ends. Per the germline V gene, CDR1 is WSHSY and CDR2 is SAAADI. The CDR3 sequence is 11 residues long.

This clonotype showed up just once. V gene TRBV20-1 combines with J gene TRBJ1-5; 8 bases map to TRBD1. V shed 5 bases and J 1 base; nucleotides not matched to a gene: 10. The CDR3 has 16 amino acids. Germline loops: CDR1 DFQATT, CDR2 SNEGSKA (reference sequence). The CDR3 DNA reads TGCAGTGCTGCCCGTGACCGGGACAGGAGCAATCAGCCCCAGCATTTT. Protein sequence: CSAARDRDRSNQPQHF.

The chain combines TRBV27 with TRBJ1-5; D might be TRBD1 (6 bases). Germline CDR1 MNHEY, CDR2 SMNVEV (reference sequence). The CDR3 loop spans 14 amino acids. The V and J ends lost 8 bases and 9 bases respectively, with 20 bases between them. The CDR3 nucleotides are TGTGCCAGCCATTTTCCGGGCAGGGGTAGGCCCCAGCATTTT. Amino acids: CASHFPGRGRPQHF.

This chain joins TRBV7-9 and TRBJ2-5, with 11 bases identical to TRBD2. Germline loops: CDR1 SEHNR, CDR2 FQNEAQ (reference sequence). V was pared by 6 bases and J by 9 bases, with 0 bases of the junction left unmatched. The CDR3 contains 11 residues. The chain's CDR3 is CASSSGRAQYF. The CDR3 bases are TGTGCCAGCAGTAGCGGGAGGGCCCAGTACTTC.

J is TRBJ2-7 and V is TRBV6-1; D may be TRBD2 (5 bases). Between the trimmed V and J ends, which lost 1 base and 4 bases, there was a span of 8 bases. In germline, CDR1 is MNHNS, CDR2 SASEGT. The CDR3 extends over 13 amino acids. CDR3 region: CASSEVRGYEQYF. The CDR3 DNA follows: TGTGCCAGCAGTGAAGTACGAGGGTACGAGCAGTACTTC.

The chain has TRBV20-1 and TRBJ1-1, with TRBD1 matching over 7 bases. V lost 3 bases to trimming and J lost 3 bases; unmatched junction nucleotides: 4. The germline V gene encodes CDR1 DFQATT and CDR2 SNEGSKA (reference sequence). The CDR3 length is 13 residues. This CDR3 is CSARITGDTEAFF. The CDR3 DNA follows: TGCAGTGCTAGGATTACAGGGGACACTGAAGCTTTCTTT.

This clonotype was picked up a small number of times. The V gene is TRBV7-9, the J gene TRBJ2-5, with D perhaps being TRBD1 or TRBD2 (5 bases each). Trimming stripped 1 base from V and 4 bases from J, with 7 bases between. The CDR3 extends over 13 amino acids. Germline assignment: CDR1 SEHNR and CDR2 FQNEAQ (reference sequence). The DNA for the CDR3 is TGTGCCAGCAGCTTAGGAGGGACAGAGACCCAGTACTTC. This translates into CASSLGGTETQYF. Filled out from reference TRBV7-9 and TRBJ2-5, the complete variable domain reads DTGVSQNPRHKITKRGQNVTFRCDPISEHNRLYWYRQTLGQGPEFLTYFQNEAQLEKSRLLSDRFSAERPKGSFSTLEIQRTEQGDSAMYLCASSLGGTETQYFGPGTRLLVL.

This rearrangement joins TRBV5-4 to TRBJ2-1, with TRBD1 identical over 9 bases. The CDR3 sequence is 16 residues long. V gave up 3 bases and J gave up 1 base; unmatched junction bases: 5. Per germline, CDR1 SGHNT and CDR2 YYREEE (reference sequence). The CDR3 region is CASSSGTGLSYNEQFF. The CDR3 bases are TGTGCCAGCAGCTCTGGGACAGGGTTATCCTACAATGAGCAGTTCTTC.

This chain connects TRBV5-4 to TRBJ2-7; D might be TRBD2 (5 bases). V lost 4 bases to trimming and J lost 4 bases, with 12 bases between them. Germline CDR1 and CDR2: SGHNT and YYREEE (reference sequence). The CDR3 length is 13 residues. The CDR3 coding sequence is TGTGCCAGCAGCATTAGCGCTACTTACGAGCAGTACTTC. It is translated as CASSISATYEQYF.

V and J are TRBV10-1 and TRBJ2-2; D remains ambiguous. CDR3 size: 13 residues. V lost 4 bases and J 5 bases, leaving 8 bases between the germline ends. The germline gives CDR1 WNHNN, CDR2 SYGVQD (reference sequence). The CDR3 protein is CASSVSITGELFF. The CDR3 bases are TGCGCCAGCAGTGTCTCCATAACCGGGGAGCTGTTTTTT.

In its sample, this clonotype was seen a few times. The chain is built from TRBV10-3 and TRBJ2-7; possible D gene TRBD1, 6 bases. Germline loops: CDR1 ENHRY, CDR2 SYGVKD. Trimming removed 3 bases at V and 0 bases at J, with 9 bases between. The CDR3 runs 14 residues. CDR3 amino acids: CAISDTGISYEQYF. In nucleotides, the CDR3 is TGTGCCATCAGTGACACAGGGATCTCCTACGAGCAGTACTTC.

This clonotype turned up a few times. The chain recombines TRBV7-6 with TRBJ1-2, with D possibly TRBD1 on 5 matching bases. CDR1 SGHVS and CDR2 FNYEAQ come from the germline V gene. Trimming left V 4 bases short and J 4 bases short, with 10 bases between. The CDR3 contains 13 residues. For the CDR3, the DNA is TGTGCCAGCAGCTCATTTGGGGGCTATGGCTACACCTTC. Amino acids: CASSSFGGYGYTF.

This clonotype has more than one count but fewer than ten. The chain links TRBV20-1 to TRBJ2-3; maybe TRBD2 (7 bases). V gave up 0 bases and J gave up 6 bases, with 16 bases separating them. The length of the CDR3 is 15 residues. CDR1 is DFQATT, CDR2 SNEGSKA, per germline (reference sequence). CDR3 in amino acids: CSARDGVGGPDTQYF. CDR3 nucleotides: TGCAGTGCTAGAGATGGTGTCGGGGGGCCGGATACGCAGTATTTT.

This clonotype was picked up a small number of times. The rearrangement joins TRBV5-4 to TRBJ2-2; possible D gene TRBD2, 6 bases. V was pared by 2 bases and J by 6 bases, with 11 bases between. Germline V gives CDR1 SGHNT, CDR2 YYREEE (reference sequence). The CDR3 loop spans 14 amino acids. In nucleotides, the CDR3 is TGTGCCAGCAGCTTACTAGCTCAGGCCGGGGAGCTGTTTTTT. It yields the protein CASSLLAQAGELFF.

The sample holds a few counts of this clonotype. V and J are TRBV24-1 and TRBJ2-5; 11 bases are shared with TRBD2. J lost 4 bases, V lost 4 bases, and 7 bases had no gene match. The length of the CDR3 is 16 residues. Germline V gene sequence: CDR1 KGHDR, CDR2 SFDVKD. The DNA for the CDR3 is TGTGCCACCAGTGACCCTGGACTAGCGGGCGGAGAGACCCAGTACTTC. It yields the protein CATSDPGLAGGETQYF.

V usage is TRBV4-2 and J usage is TRBJ2-3; 12 nucleotides line up with TRBD2. Germline V lookup: CDR1 LGHNA, CDR2 YNFKEQ. The CDR3 is 17 amino acids. Germline trimming cut 0 bases from V and 4 bases from J; bases unmatched to any gene: 5. The CDR3 spells CASSQDHLAGGPDTQYF. The CDR3, as DNA: TGTGCCAGCAGCCAAGACCACCTAGCGGGAGGGCCAGATACGCAGTATTTT.

The chain links TRBV5-8 to TRBJ2-5; D uncertain. The CDR3 runs 13 residues. Germline CDR1 reads SGHTS; CDR2 reads YDEGEE. V was shortened by 2 bases and J by 6 bases, with 11 bases between the two germline ends. The chain's CDR3 is CASSFGPGQTQYF. The CDR3 DNA is TGTGCCAGCAGCTTCGGGCCTGGGCAGACCCAGTACTTC.

The V gene is TRBV4-3, the J gene TRBJ1-6, with 9 positions matching TRBD1. Germline V gene data show CDR1 as LGHNA and CDR2 as YSLEER. There are 17 residues in the CDR3. The V segment lost 1 base and the J segment 8 bases; nucleotides outside the gene matches: 9. The CDR3 DNA sequence: TGCGCCAGCAGCCAAGCTTTAACCGGGACAGGGTATTCACCCCTCCACTTT. Encoded protein: CASSQALTGTGYSPLHF.

The J gene is TRBJ2-3, the V gene TRBV19, with 7 positions matching TRBD1. From germline, CDR1 is LNHDA and CDR2 SQIVND (reference sequence). V trimming: 5 bases; J trimming: 0 bases; junction bases outside the gene matches: 5. The CDR3 length is 15 residues. The CDR3: CASSGTDFSTDTQYF. The CDR3, as DNA: TGTGCCAGTAGTGGGACAGACTTTAGCACAGATACGCAGTATTTT.

J is TRBJ1-6 and V is TRBV6-5; a possible D gene is TRBD1 (6 bases). V lost 0 bases and J lost 10, with 13 bases in between. The CDR3 totals 15 residues. Germline CDR1 reads MNHEY; CDR2 reads SVGAGI. In nucleotides, the CDR3 is TGTGCCAGCAGTTACTCGAGGGGGGCGGGGTCACCCCTCCACTTT. This translates into CASSYSRGAGSPLHF.

The sample holds a few counts of this clonotype. This rearrangement joins TRBV29-1 to TRBJ1-1; 7 bases are a match to TRBD1. This CDR3 contains 12 residues. Trimming cost V 7 bases and J 2 bases; bases outside gene matches: 4. Germline V gene sequence: CDR1 SQVTM, CDR2 ANQGSEA. CDR3: CSAAGGNTEAFF. The CDR3 bases are TGCAGCGCCGCAGGGGGAAACACTGAAGCTTTCTTT.

This clonotype is medium-sized (0.01 to 0.1%) by share. This chain joins TRBV19 and TRBJ1-5; D not resolved. Trimming removed 2 bases from V and 6 bases from J, with 11 bases in between. In germline, CDR1 is LNHDA, CDR2 SQIVND (reference sequence). This CDR3 has 14 residues. CDR3 DNA sequence: TGTGCCAGTAGTATATCCAGACTTAGTCAGCCCCAGCATTTT. This translates into CASSISRLSQPQHF.